This TCR beta chain is from a study of T cell repertoires in cytomegalovirus infection. Study-level information: HLA-B-restricted CMV epitopes that are well studied were used alongside recently identified HLA-C-restricted ones.

TCRdb recomputed calls from the reads with MiXCR, one row per CDR3 protein. The data contain approximately 300,000 distinct CDR3 sequences, almost 30% of them singletons. In the case of this clonotype: Its antigen is unknown.

CDR1 is SGHVS and CDR2 is FQNEAQ in the germline V gene. The CDR3 runs 15 residues. V lost 4 bases and J lost 1; bases outside the gene matches: 4. The sequence was obtained from a human donor in good health (CMV status not recorded). Some clones in this sample may be carry-over from other donors' samples. The V and J genes are TRBV7-8 and TRBJ2-3; 8 bases line up with TRBD2. The starting material was cultured PBMCs, obtained from culture after CMV antigen stimulation. The CDR3 DNA reads as TGTGCCAGCAGCTCGGTAGCGGGGCGCACAGATACGCAGTATTTT. Residues: CASSSVAGRTDTQYF.